A single sample is the source of the 8 T cell receptor beta chains below, sequenced in a study of monozygotic twins with inflammatory bowel disease. TCRdb re-analyzed the 5' RACE reads; it lists each CDR3 protein once, without DNA. The sample's table shows fewer than 550,000 distinct CDR3 sequences. The sample comprised blood. Receptors were obtained from a human donor with ulcerative colitis or Crohn's disease, or a healthy co-twin of an affected twin (not recorded which).

The V call is TRBV6-5, the J call TRBJ2-4; no DNA is available, so the TRBD2 call from TCRdb remains unchecked. This CDR3 has 13 amino acids. Per the germline V gene, CDR1 is MNHEY and CDR2 is SVGAGI. CDR3 residues: CASSYSTSGVQYF.

The rearrangement uses TRBV28 and TRBJ2-7; checking the TCRdb D call of TRBD1 is not possible without DNA. This CDR3 contains 14 residues. Germline V CDR1 and CDR2: MDHEN, SYDVKM. This chain's CDR3 is CASSPPQGAYEQYF. The full variable domain, in which reference TRBV28 and TRBJ2-7 provide the parts outside the CDR3, is DVKVTQSSRYLVKRTGEKVFLECVQDMDHENMFWYRQDPGLGLRLIYFSYDVKMKEKGDIPEGYSVSREKKERFSLILESASTNQTSMYLCASSPPQGAYEQYFGPGTRLTVT.

The chain carries TRBV4-1 and TRBJ1-2; the D call from TCRdb, TRBD1, cannot be confirmed without DNA. CDR1 and CDR2 from the germline V gene are MGHRA and YSYEKL. The CDR3 contains 15 residues. The CDR3 reads CASSQGQGPSFGYTF.

This chain connects TRBV12-3 or TRBV12-4 to TRBJ1-2; TCRdb picks TRBD1, but there is no DNA to check that call. The CDR3 is 13 amino acids. The chain's CDR3 is CASSPGQNYGYTF.

The gene calls are TRBV7-2 and TRBJ2-7. From germline, CDR1 is SGHTA and CDR2 FQGNSA. The CDR3 has 15 residues. CDR3 protein: CASSLLDRSSYEQYF.

The V call is TRBV7-8, the J call TRBJ1-1. The V gene's germline CDR1 is SGHVS and CDR2 FQNEAQ. This CDR3 has 17 amino acids. The CDR3 sequence is CASSLAVVGGSSTEAFF. Supplemented by reference TRBV7-8 and TRBJ1-1, the full variable domain reads GAGVSQSPRYKVAKRGQDVALRCDPISGHVSLFWYQQALGQGPEFLTYFQNEAQLDKSGLPSDRFFAERPEGSVSTLKIQRTQQEDSAVYLCASSLAVVGGSSTEAFFGQGTRLTVV.

The rearrangement joins TRBV6-5 to TRBJ2-5; TCRdb's assignment of TRBD2 cannot be checked, as there is no DNA. Germline V gene sequence: CDR1 MNHEY, CDR2 SVGAGI. CDR3 length: 16 residues. This chain's CDR3 is CASSYYRTSGSWTQYF.

The chain uses TRBV5-6 and TRBJ1-4. The CDR3 sequence is 14 residues long. Germline lookup yields CDR1 SGHDT and CDR2 YYEEEE. CDR3 region: CASSSREPNEKLFF.